This T cell receptor beta chain derives from a study of T cell clonality in common variable immunodeficiency (dated by TCRdb to between 2014 and 2017). For sequencing, equivalent amounts of genomic DNA were input from CVID and control samples. For every sample, a 60 bp segment covering the rearranged TCRbeta CDR3 region was amplified and then sequenced. TCRbeta amplification used the immunoSEQ assay, a bias-corrected multiplex PCR with high-throughput sequencing. The study's processing was this. Each unique nucleotide sequence was treated as a clone and annotated with V, D and J genes, copy number and frequency. Sequences were labeled productive if in frame, and non-productive if out of frame or containing stop codons. As previously described, Shannon's entropy was used to calculate clonality. The predicted amino acid sequences of productive clones were used to derive mean CDR3 Kyte-Doolittle hydropathy. Scaled V gene usage was hierarchically clustered using Manhattan distance and complete linkage with the R hclust function. Sharing of clones by CDR3 amino acid sequence was evaluated through resampling of 12 repertoires per group over 100 rounds. The repertoires were searched for approximately 73 published EBV-specific and 200 to 300 published CMV-specific TCRbeta sequences. Two CVID samples that yielded fewer than 10,000 sequences were excluded from the analysis, so 42 CVID repertoires were retained. TCRdb re-hosts the immuneACCESS table, in-frame sequences only. Its copies lack some clones; in the studies checked, an unresolved V gene accounts for under half of them, and the cause for the rest is not known. V and J calls and clone size are given by that table; D and trimming were obtained from the DNA. This sample has 55,000 or so clones, none of them a singleton. About 5.7% of the sample goes to the ten largest clones.

Many counts were recorded for this clone. This receptor's antigen is unknown. What the work shows at the level of the full study, not this receptor alone: It was noted by the authors that sequencing of the repertoires of T cell subpopulations would be needed to clarify the cause of the increased clonality in CVID. Despite equal DNA input, controls averaged around 82,000 unique sequences per sample versus about 32,000 in CVID samples. Fewer deletions and N-nucleotide insertions were reportedly observed in CVID TCRbeta sequences, and highly modified clones with 13 or more V deletions were reportedly absent from CVID TCRbeta sequences. Fewer TCRbeta clones were shared among CVID subjects than among healthy controls (p < 0.0001). TCRbeta clonality was higher in CVID subjects than in healthy controls (t-test p = 0.018), and the increase was most characteristic of about a third of subjects. Differences among patients in the CVID cohort limited the correlations between repertoire features and clinical complications.

Both CVID patients and healthy controls were predominantly of Caucasian heritage. From each donor, 5 to 8 ml of heparinized peripheral whole blood was collected. Genomic DNA from adults with common variable immune deficiency (CVID) and from healthy adult controls was the source for sequencing TCRbeta CDR3 repertoires. The control group comprised approximately 22 healthy adult volunteers, roughly twelve female and about ten male, aged roughly 23 to 70 years with a mean age of 34. Diluted blood was subjected to density centrifugation over Hypaque 1077 or Ficoll-Paque for isolation of peripheral blood mononuclear cells. Genomic DNA was obtained from unsorted mononuclear cells using either Qiagen column purification or a centrifugation-based method. Sequencing was carried out using peripheral blood mononuclear cells. This receptor was taken from a person aged 18-70 years in good health.

Here the CDR3 is given as CASSSGLAGGYEQFF. The sequenced part of the CDR3 DNA is TGTGCCAGCAGCTCGGGACTAGCGGGAGGCTATGAG. The sequence joins TRBV7-9 to TRBJ2-1; 15 junctional bases match TRBD2. The read is 3 residues too short to cover the CDR3 end, so that end is filled in from the germline J gene. The germline V gene (reference sequence) provides CDR1 SEHNR and CDR2 FQNEAQ. The CDR3 goes from the cysteine to the phenylalanine over 15 residues. The DNA has 36 bases, all within the CDR3, and is read from base 1. The germline V and J ends show losses of 4 bases and 8 bases respectively, and no gene match explains 3 bases of the junction.